This T cell receptor beta chain was observed in a study of graft-versus-host responses after intestinal transplantation. Study context: Recipients were all induced with anti-thymocyte globulin, then given tacrolimus and steroids for roughly 3 years.

The CDR3 is 14 amino acids. Germline CDR1 reads MNHEY; CDR2 reads SMNVEV (reference sequence). Trimming cost V 2 bases and J 2 bases, with 6 bases left between them. Irradiated stimulators labeled with violet dye, approximately 200,000 in number, were plated with approximately 200,000 CFSE-labeled responders. This clone has more than one count but fewer than ten. Repertoires were generated with immunoSEQ multiplex PCR, while TCRdb's copy carries only in-frame clones and drops some. The data show 20,000 to 25,000 clones, 30% to 40% seen once. General observations from the study: Recipient marrow held GvH clones, some first seen in ileum or blood.

Sequences were derived from alloreactive CD8+ T cells from a mixed lymphocyte reaction culture, sampled before intestinal transplant. Described subset: CFSE-low proliferating T cells sorted from roughly 6-day pre-transplant mixed lymphocyte reaction (GvH or HvG direction). The clonotype comes from a human patient who received an intestinal transplant. V is TRBV27 and J is TRBJ2-2; D gene ambiguous. The CDR3 sequence is CASSLIPNTGELFF. The CDR3 region has the DNA TGTGCCAGCAGTTTAATCCCAAACACCGGGGAGCTGTTTTTT.